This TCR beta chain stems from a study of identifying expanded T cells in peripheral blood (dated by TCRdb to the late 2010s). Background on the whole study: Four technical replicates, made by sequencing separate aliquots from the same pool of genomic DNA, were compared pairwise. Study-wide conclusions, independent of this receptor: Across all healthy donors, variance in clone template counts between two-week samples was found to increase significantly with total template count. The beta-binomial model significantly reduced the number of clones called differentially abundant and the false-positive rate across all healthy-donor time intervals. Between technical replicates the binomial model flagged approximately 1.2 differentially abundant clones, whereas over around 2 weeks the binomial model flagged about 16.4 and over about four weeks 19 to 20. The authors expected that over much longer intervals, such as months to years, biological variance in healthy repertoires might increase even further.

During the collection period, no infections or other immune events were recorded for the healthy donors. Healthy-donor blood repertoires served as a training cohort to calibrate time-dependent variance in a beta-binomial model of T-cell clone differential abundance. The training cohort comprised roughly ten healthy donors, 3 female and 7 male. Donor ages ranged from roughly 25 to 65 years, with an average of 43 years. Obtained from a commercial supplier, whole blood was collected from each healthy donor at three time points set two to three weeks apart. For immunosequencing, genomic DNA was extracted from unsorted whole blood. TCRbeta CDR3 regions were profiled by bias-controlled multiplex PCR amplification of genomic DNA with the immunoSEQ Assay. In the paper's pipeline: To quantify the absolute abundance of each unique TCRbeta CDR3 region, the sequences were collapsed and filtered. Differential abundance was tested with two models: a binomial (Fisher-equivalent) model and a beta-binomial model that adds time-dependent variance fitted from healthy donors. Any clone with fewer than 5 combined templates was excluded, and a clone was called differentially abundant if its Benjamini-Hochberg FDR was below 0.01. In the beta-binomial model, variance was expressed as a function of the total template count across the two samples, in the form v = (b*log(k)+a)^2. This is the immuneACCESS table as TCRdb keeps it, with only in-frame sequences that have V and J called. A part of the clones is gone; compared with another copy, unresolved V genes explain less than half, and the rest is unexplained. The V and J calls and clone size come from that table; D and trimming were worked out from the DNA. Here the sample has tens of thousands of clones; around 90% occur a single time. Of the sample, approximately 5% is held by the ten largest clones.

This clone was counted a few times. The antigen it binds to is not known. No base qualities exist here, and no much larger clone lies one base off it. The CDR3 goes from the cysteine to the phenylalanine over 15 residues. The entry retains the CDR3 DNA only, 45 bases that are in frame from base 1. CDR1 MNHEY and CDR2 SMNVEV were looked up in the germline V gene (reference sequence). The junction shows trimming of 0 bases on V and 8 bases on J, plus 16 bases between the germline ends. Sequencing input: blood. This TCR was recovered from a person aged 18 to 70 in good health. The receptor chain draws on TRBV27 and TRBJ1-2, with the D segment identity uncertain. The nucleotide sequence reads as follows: TGTGCCAGCAGTTTATCCCAGGCGAACCTTCGCGGCTACACCTTC. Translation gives CASSLSQANLRGYTF.